The subject of this entry is one TCR beta chain. The sample belongs to a study of shared clonotypes between healthy human individuals. Selected positively for CCR7 and CD45RO-negative, naive CD8 cells excluded terminally differentiated effector memory CD45RA+ cells. Trimming took off 3 bases at V and 6 bases at J, with 9 bases between the two ends. CDR1 is SGHDT, CDR2 YYEEEE, per germline. The CDR3 is 12 amino acids. Measured with immunoSEQ multiplex PCR; TCRdb has only the in-frame clones, and not every one. The repertoire holds millions of clones, with 85% to 95% as singletons. The sequence derives from a man between 18 and 29 years old in good health. Sequenced sample: naive CD8+ T cells sorted from blood. The J gene is TRBJ1-2, the V gene TRBV5-6; D is uncertain. For the CDR3, the DNA is TGTGCCAGCAGCTCGGGCCCCGATGGCTACACCTTC. It is translated as CASSSGPDGYTF. Supplemented by reference TRBV5-6 and TRBJ1-2, the full variable domain reads DAGVTQSPTHLIKTRGQQVTLRCSPKSGHDTVSWYQQALGQGPQFIFQYYEEEERQRGNFPDRFSGHQFPNYSSELNVNALLLGDSALYLCASSSGPDGYTFGSGTRLTVV.